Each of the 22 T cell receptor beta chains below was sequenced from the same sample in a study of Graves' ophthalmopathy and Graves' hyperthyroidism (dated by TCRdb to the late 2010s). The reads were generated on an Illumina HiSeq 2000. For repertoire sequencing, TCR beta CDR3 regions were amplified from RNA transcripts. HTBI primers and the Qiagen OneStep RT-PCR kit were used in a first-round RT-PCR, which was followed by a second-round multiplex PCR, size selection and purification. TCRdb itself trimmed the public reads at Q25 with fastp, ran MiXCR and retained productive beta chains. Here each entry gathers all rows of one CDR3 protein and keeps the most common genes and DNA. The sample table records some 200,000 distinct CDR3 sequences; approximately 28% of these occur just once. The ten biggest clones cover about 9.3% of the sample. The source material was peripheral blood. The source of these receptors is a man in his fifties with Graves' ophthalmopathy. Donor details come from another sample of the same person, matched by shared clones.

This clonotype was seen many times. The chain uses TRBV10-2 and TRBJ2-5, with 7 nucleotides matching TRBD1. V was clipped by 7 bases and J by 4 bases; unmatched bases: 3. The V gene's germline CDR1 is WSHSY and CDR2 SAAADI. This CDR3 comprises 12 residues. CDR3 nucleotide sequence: TGCGCCAGCAATAACAGGGGAGAGACCCAGTACTTC. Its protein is CASNNRGETQYF.

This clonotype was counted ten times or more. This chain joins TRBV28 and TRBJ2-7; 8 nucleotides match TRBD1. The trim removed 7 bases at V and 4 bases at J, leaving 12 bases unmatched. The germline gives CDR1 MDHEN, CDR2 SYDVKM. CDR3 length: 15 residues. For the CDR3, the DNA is TGTGCCAGCACGCGGGCCCCGGGACAGGTGTACGAGCAGTACTTC. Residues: CASTRAPGQVYEQYF.

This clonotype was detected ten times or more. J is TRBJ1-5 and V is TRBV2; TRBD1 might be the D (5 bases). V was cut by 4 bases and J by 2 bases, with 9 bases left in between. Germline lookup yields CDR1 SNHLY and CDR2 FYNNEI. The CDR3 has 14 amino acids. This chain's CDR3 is CASSGGGGNQPQHF. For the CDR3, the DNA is TGTGCCAGCAGTGGGGGAGGGGGCAATCAGCCCCAGCATTTT.

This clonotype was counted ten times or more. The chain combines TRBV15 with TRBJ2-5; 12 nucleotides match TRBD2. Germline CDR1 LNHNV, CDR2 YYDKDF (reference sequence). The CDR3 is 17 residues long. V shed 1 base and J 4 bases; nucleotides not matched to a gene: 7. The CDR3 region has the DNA TGTGCCACCAGCAGAGGAGCTAGCGGGAGGGAGGGAGAGACCCAGTACTTC. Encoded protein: CATSRGASGREGETQYF.

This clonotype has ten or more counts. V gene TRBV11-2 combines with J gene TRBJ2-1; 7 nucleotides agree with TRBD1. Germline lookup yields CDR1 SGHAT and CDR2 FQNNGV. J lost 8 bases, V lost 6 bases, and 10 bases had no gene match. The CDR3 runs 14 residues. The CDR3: CASSPYNRGHEQFF. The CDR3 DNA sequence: TGTGCCAGCAGTCCCTACAACAGGGGTCATGAGCAGTTCTTC. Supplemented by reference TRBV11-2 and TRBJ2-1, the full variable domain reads EAGVAQSPRYKIIEKRQSVAFWCNPISGHATLYWYQQILGQGPKLLIQFQNNGVVDDSQLPKDRFSAERLKGVDSTLKIQPAKLEDSAVYLCASSPYNRGHEQFFGPGTRLTVL.

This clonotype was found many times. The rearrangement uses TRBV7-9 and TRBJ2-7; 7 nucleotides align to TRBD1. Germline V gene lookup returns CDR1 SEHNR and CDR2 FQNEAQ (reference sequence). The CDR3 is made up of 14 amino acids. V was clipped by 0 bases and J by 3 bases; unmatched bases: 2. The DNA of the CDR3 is TGTGCCAGCAGCTTAGCGGACAGGAACTACGAGCAGTACTTC. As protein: CASSLADRNYEQYF.

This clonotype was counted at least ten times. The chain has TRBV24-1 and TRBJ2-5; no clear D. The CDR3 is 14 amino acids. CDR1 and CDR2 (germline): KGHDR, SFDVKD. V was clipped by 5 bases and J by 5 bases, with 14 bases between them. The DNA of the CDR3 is TGTGCCACCAGTGCCTGGCCCTCCGCGGAGACCCAGTACTTC. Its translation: CATSAWPSAETQYF.

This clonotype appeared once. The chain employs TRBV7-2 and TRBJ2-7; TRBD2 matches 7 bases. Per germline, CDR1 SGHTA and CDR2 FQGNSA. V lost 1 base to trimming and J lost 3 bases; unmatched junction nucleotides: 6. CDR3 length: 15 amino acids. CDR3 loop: CASSLGTGLRYEQYF. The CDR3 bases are TGTGCCAGCAGCTTAGGGACGGGACTACGCTACGAGCAGTACTTC.

Here the CDR3 reads CASSWSNRDYSYEQYF. CDR3 bases: TGTGCCAGCAGTTGGTCCAACCGGGACTACTCCTACGAGCAGTACTTC. The rearrangement uses TRBV6-5 and TRBJ2-7, with 7 bases identical to TRBD2. Germline assignment: CDR1 MNHEY and CDR2 SVGAGI. J gave up 0 bases and V 4 bases, and 9 bases lay outside the gene matches. The CDR3 consists of 16 residues.

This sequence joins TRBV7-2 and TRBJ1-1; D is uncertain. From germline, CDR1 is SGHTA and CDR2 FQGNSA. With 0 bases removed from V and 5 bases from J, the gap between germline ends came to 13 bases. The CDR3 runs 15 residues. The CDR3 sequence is CASSLATSGGTEAFF. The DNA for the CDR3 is TGTGCCAGCAGCTTAGCCACCTCCGGCGGGACTGAAGCTTTCTTT.

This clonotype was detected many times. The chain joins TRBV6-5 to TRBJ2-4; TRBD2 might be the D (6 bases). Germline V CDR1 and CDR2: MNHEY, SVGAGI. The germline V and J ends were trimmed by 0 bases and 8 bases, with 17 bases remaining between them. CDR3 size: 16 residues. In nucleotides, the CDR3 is TGTGCCAGCAGTTACTCGAGAGCTTCGGGGGATTACATTCAGTACTTC. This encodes CASSYSRASGDYIQYF.

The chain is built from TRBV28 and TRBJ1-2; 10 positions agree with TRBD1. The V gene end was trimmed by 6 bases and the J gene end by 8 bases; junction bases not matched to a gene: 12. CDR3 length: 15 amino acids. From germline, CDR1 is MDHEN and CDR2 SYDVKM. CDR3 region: CASSLMDRGSNGYTF. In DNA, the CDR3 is TGTGCCAGCAGCTTAATGGACAGGGGGAGTAACGGCTACACCTTC.

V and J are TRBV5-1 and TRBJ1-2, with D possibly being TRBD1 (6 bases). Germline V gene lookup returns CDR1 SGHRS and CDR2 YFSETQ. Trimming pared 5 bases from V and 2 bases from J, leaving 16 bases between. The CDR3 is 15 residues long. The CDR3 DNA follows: TGCGCCAGCAGGGATTTACAGGGATCCAACTATGGCTACACCTTC. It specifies CASRDLQGSNYGYTF.

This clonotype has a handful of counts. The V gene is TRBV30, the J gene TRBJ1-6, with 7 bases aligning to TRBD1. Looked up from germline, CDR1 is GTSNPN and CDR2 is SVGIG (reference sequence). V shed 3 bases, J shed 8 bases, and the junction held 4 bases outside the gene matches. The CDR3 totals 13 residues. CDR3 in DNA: TGTGCCTGGAGCCGGCAGGGGGATTCACCCCTCCACTTT. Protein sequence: CAWSRQGDSPLHF.

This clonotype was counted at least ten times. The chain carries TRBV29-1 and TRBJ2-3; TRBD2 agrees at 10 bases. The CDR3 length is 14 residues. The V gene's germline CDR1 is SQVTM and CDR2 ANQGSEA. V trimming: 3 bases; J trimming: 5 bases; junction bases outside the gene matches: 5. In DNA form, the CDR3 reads TGCAGCGTTGACCCTAGCGGGAGTGAAGATACGCAGTATTTT. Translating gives CSVDPSGSEDTQYF.

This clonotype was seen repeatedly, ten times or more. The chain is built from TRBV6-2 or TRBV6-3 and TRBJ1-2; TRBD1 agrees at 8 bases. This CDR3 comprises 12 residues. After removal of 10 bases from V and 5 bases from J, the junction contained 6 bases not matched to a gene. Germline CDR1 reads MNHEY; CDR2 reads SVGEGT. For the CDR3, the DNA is TGTGCCAAACAGGGGGGACCATATGGCTACACCTTC. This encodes CAKQGGPYGYTF.

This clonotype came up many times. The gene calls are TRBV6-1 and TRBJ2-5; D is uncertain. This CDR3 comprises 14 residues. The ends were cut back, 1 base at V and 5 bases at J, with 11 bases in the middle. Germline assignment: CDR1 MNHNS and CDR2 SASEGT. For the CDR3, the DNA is TGTGCCAGCAGTGAAGGCCCCGCACGGGAGACCCAGTACTTC. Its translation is CASSEGPARETQYF.

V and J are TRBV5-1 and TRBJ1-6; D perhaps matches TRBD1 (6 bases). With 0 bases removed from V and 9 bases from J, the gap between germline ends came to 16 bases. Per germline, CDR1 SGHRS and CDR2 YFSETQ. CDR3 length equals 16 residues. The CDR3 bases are TGCGCCAGCAGCTTGGAAGTTGGGGGGGGGCGTTCACCCCTCCACTTT. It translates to CASSLEVGGGRSPLHF. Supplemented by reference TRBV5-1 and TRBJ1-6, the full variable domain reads KAGVTQTPRYLIKTRGQQVTLSCSPISGHRSVSWYQQTPGQGLQFLFEYFSETQRNKGNFPGRFSGRQFSNSRSEMNVSTLELGDSALYLCASSLEVGGGRSPLHFGNGTRLTVT.

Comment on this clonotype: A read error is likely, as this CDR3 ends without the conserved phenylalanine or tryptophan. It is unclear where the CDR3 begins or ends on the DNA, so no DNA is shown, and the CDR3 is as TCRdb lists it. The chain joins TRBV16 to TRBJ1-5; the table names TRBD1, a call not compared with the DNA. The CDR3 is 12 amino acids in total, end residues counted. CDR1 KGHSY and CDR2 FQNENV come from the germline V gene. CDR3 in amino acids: CASSQGTGPRHS.

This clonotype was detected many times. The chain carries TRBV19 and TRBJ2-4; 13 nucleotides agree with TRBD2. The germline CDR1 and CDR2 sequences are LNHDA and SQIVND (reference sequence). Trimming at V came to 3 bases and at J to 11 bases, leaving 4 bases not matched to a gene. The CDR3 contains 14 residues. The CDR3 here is CASSIGLAGDLQYF. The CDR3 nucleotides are TGTGCCAGTAGTATCGGACTAGCGGGAGACCTTCAGTACTTC.

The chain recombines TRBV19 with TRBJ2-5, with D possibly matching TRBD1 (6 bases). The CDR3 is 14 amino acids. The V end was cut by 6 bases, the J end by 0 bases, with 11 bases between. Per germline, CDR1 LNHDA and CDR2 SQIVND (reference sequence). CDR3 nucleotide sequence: TGTGCCAGTAGCCTGAGGACAGACCAAGAGACCCAGTACTTC. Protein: CASSLRTDQETQYF.

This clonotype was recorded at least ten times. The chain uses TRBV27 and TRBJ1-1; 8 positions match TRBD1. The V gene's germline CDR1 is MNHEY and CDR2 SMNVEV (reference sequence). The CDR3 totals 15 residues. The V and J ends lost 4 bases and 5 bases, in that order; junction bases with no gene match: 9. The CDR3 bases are TGTGCCAGCAGTTCCGTATATACAGGGGGAACTGAAGCTTTCTTT. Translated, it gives CASSSVYTGGTEAFF.